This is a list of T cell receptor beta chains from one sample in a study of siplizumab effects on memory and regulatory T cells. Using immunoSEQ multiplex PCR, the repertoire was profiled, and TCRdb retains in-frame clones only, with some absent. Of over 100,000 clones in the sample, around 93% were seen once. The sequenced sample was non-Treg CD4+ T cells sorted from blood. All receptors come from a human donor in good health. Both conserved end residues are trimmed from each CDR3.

CDR3aa: VRSLVDYEQY
len: 10
v_gene: TRBV7-5
j_gene: TRBJ2-7

CDR3aa: ASKGSGGSTDTQY
len: 13
v_gene: TRBV2
j_gene: TRBJ2-3

CDR3aa: ASRVDRAGNTIY
len: 12
v_gene: TRBV19
j_gene: TRBJ1-3

CDR3aa: ASSPNRGLETQY
len: 12
v_gene: TRBV11-2
j_gene: TRBJ2-5

CDR3aa: ATSSGLETQY
len: 10
v_gene: TRBV10-3
j_gene: TRBJ2-5

CDR3aa: ASSQEAQRTDTQY
len: 13
v_gene: TRBV4-3
j_gene: TRBJ2-3

CDR3aa: ASSWGQNAALAKNIQY
len: 16
v_gene: TRBV19
j_gene: TRBJ2-4

CDR3aa: ASSRATGQETQY
len: 12
v_gene: TRBV18
j_gene: TRBJ2-5

CDR3aa: ASSQGGLGINEQF
len: 13
v_gene: TRBV6-5
j_gene: TRBJ2-1

CDR3aa: ASSPRAFNEKLF
len: 12
v_gene: TRBV9
j_gene: TRBJ1-4

CDR3aa: ASSLTESNTEAF
len: 12
v_gene: TRBV11-2
j_gene: TRBJ1-1

CDR3aa: ASSKVCSGTRSAGTQY
len: 16
v_gene: TRBV21-1
j_gene: TRBJ2-5

CDR3aa: ASSLGLVRETQY
len: 12
v_gene: TRBV11-2
j_gene: TRBJ2-5

CDR3aa: ASSSQRTGDNEQF
len: 13
v_gene: TRBV7-9
j_gene: TRBJ2-1

CDR3aa: ASRWGQGRAETQY
len: 13
v_gene: TRBV5-6
j_gene: TRBJ2-5

CDR3aa: ASSYRAVTNEKLF
len: 13
v_gene: TRBV7-2
j_gene: TRBJ1-4

CDR3aa: ASSDTGYTGELF
len: 12
v_gene: TRBV6-1
j_gene: TRBJ2-2

CDR3aa: ASSEWAGDSPLH
len: 12
v_gene: TRBV25-1
j_gene: TRBJ1-6

CDR3aa: ASSVGGANGYT
len: 11
v_gene: TRBV9
j_gene: TRBJ1-2

CDR3aa: ASSPPGVTGELF
len: 12
v_gene: TRBV18
j_gene: TRBJ2-2

CDR3aa: ASSVAPTEPQH
len: 11
v_gene: TRBV9
j_gene: TRBJ1-5

CDR3aa: ASSPDTGAGELF
len: 12
v_gene: TRBV5-4
j_gene: TRBJ2-2

CDR3aa: ASSQRQPHEQF
len: 11
v_gene: TRBV18
j_gene: TRBJ2-1

CDR3aa: AISAGPGYEQY
len: 11
v_gene: TRBV10-3
j_gene: TRBJ2-7

CDR3aa: ASSLGRGATYEQY
len: 13
v_gene: TRBV7-2
j_gene: TRBJ2-7

CDR3aa: ASSIGSRYGYT
len: 11
v_gene: TRBV19
j_gene: TRBJ1-2

CDR3aa: ASSWGGSQETQY
len: 12
v_gene: TRBV6-5
j_gene: TRBJ2-5

CDR3aa: ASSLLSGDPVGETQY
len: 15
v_gene: TRBV7-9
j_gene: TRBJ2-5

CDR3aa: ATSRDLTSVTYEQY
len: 14
v_gene: TRBV15
j_gene: TRBJ2-7

CDR3aa: ASSTRRENSYEQY
len: 13
v_gene: TRBV7-9
j_gene: TRBJ2-7

CDR3aa: ASTLLGRWGQGTMNTEAF
len: 18
v_gene: TRBV28
j_gene: TRBJ1-1

CDR3aa: ASSPGDLGSGNTIY
len: 14
v_gene: TRBV18
j_gene: TRBJ1-3

CDR3aa: ASSTAGAQETQY
len: 12
v_gene: TRBV28
j_gene: TRBJ2-5

CDR3aa: ASSEARSNYGYT
len: 12
v_gene: TRBV2
j_gene: TRBJ1-2

CDR3aa: ASWTGVPDTQY
len: 11
v_gene: TRBV6-5
j_gene: TRBJ2-3

CDR3aa: ASSQAEGGELF
len: 11
v_gene: TRBV4-3
j_gene: TRBJ2-2

CDR3aa: ASGDRNYNEQF
len: 11
v_gene: TRBV28
j_gene: TRBJ2-1

CDR3aa: SVEQGIPGNTIY
len: 12
v_gene: TRBV29-1
j_gene: TRBJ1-3

CDR3aa: ASSSAGGSWEKLF
len: 13
v_gene: TRBV5-1
j_gene: TRBJ1-4

CDR3aa: ASSPWDRGVNTEAF
len: 14
v_gene: TRBV18
j_gene: TRBJ1-1

CDR3aa: ASSADRAPYGYT
len: 12
v_gene: TRBV6-6
j_gene: TRBJ1-2

CDR3aa: ASSNFYGYT
len: 9
v_gene: TRBV28
j_gene: TRBJ1-2

CDR3aa: ASSGTGGNYGYT
len: 12
v_gene: TRBV4-3
j_gene: TRBJ1-2